This T cell receptor (beta chain) was identified during a study of human T cells and chemical hapten exposure. Individual cDNA molecules each carried unique molecular identifiers attached by the library. Per the authors' pipeline: Sample-level TCR yields exhibited a median of about 96,000, with a range of about 23,224 to 700,000. MiXCR, run by TCRdb on the RACE reads, gives a single entry per CDR3 protein. The V and J calls were determined by TCRdb, not by the authors. Of more than 300,000 distinct CDR3 sequences detected, 5.1% appear once; the ten largest clones hold just over 2.5%. Findings and limits, study-wide: There were significantly more large CDR3 similarity clusters among expanded TCRs than among controls.

This CDR3 has 13 amino acids. V was shortened by 4 bases and J by 6 bases, with 13 bases between the two germline ends. CDR1 GTSNPN and CDR2 SVGIG come from the germline V gene (reference sequence). This clonotype has only a few counts. Its antigen is still unknown. The time point here: pre-sensitization, week 0. The sample's treatment: therapeutic diphenylcyclopropenone sensitization with weekly scalp DPC. Researchers extracted total RNA from unfractionated whole blood. The sample consisted of whole blood, taken in connection with sensitization to the hapten diphenylcyclopropenone (DPC). This clonotype originated in a woman in her forties or fifties with alopecia areata. Some clones in this sample may be carry-over from other donors' samples. The rearrangement uses TRBV30 and TRBJ1-5, with a possible D match to TRBD1 (5 bases). CDR3 DNA: TGTGCCTGGAATCCGGGGCAGGGTCAGCCCCAGCATTTT. Its protein is CAWNPGQGQPQHF.